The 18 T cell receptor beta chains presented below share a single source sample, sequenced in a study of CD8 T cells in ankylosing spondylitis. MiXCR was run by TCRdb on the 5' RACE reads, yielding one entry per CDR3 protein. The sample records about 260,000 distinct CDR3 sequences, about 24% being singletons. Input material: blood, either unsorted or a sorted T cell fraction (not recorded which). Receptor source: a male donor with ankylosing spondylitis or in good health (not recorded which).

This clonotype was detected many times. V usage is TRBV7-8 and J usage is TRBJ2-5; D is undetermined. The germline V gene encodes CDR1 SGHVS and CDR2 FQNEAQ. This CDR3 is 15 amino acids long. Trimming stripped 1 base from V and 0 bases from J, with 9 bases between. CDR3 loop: CASSLGDAYQETQYF. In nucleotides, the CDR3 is TGTGCCAGCAGCTTAGGAGATGCGTACCAAGAGACCCAGTACTTC.

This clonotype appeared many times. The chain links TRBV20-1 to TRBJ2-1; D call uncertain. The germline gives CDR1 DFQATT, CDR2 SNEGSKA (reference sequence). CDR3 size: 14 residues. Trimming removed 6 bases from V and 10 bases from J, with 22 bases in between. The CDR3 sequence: CSAAPFGSKREQFF. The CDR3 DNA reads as TGCAGTGCCGCCCCCTTCGGGTCTAAGCGAGAGCAGTTCTTC.

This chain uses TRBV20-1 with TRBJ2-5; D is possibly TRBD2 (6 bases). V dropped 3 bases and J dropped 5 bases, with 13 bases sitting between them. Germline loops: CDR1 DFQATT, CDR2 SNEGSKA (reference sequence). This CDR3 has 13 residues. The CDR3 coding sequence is TGCAGTGCTAGTTCGACTAGTAGTGAGACCCAGTACTTC. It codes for CSASSTSSETQYF.

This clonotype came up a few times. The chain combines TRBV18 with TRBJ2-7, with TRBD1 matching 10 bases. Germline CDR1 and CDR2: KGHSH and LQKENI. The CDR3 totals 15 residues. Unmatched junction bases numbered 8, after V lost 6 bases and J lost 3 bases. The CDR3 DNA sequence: TGTGCCAGCTCGATGTCGGGACAGGGGATCTACGAGCAGTACTTC. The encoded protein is CASSMSGQGIYEQYF.

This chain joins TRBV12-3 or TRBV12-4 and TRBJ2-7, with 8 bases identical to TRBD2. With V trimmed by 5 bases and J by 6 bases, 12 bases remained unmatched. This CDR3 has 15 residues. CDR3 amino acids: CASSPRGSGASEQYF. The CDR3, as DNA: TGTGCCAGCAGTCCCCGTGGTAGCGGGGCTTCCGAGCAGTACTTC.

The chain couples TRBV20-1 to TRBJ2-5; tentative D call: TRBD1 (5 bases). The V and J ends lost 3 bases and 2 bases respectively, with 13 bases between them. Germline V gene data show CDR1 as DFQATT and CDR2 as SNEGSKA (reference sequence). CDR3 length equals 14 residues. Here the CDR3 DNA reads TGCAGTGCTAGCCGGCCAGGGCATCAAGAGACCCAGTACTTC. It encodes CSASRPGHQETQYF.

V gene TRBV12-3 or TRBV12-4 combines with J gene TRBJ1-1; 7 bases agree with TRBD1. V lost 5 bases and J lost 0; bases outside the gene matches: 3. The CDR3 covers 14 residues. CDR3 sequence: CASSATGMNTEAFF. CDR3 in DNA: TGTGCCAGCAGTGCGACAGGGATGAACACTGAAGCTTTCTTT.

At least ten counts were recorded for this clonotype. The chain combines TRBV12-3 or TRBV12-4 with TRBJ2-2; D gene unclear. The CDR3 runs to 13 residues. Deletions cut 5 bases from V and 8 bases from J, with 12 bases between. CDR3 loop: CASSPLLGGELFF. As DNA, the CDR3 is TGTGCCAGCAGTCCCCTTTTGGGAGGGGAGCTGTTTTTT.

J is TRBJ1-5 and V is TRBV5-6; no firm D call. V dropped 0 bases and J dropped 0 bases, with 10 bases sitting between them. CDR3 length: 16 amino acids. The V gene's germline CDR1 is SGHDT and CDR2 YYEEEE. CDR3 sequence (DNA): TGTGCCAGCAGCTTGGGAATAGGTAATAGCAATCAGCCCCAGCATTTT. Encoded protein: CASSLGIGNSNQPQHF.

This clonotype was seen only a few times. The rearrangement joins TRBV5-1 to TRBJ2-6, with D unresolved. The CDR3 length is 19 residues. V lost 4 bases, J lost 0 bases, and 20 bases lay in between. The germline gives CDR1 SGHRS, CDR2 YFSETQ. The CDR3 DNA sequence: TGCGCCAGCAGCGGGCAAAATTGGCAGCCGAGCTCTGGGGCCAACGTCCTGACTTTC. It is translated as CASSGQNWQPSSGANVLTF.

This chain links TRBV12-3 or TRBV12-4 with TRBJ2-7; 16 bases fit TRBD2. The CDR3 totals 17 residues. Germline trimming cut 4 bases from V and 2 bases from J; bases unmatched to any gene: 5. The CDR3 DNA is TGTGCCAGCAGTTCGGGACTAGCGGGGGGGATACCCTACGAGCAGTACTTC. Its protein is CASSSGLAGGIPYEQYF.

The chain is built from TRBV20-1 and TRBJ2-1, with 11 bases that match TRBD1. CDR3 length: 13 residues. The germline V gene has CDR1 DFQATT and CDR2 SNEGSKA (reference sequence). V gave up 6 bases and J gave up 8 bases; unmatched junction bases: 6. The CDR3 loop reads CSASRDRGYEQFF. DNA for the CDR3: TGCAGTGCCAGCCGGGACAGGGGGTATGAGCAGTTCTTC.

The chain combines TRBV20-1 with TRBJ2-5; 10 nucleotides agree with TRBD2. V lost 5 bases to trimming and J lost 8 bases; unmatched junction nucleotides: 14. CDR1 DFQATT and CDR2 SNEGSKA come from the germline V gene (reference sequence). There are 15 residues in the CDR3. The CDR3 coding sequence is TGCAGTGCTCCGGAGGGACTAGCGTGGGAAGGAACCCAGTACTTC. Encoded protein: CSAPEGLAWEGTQYF.

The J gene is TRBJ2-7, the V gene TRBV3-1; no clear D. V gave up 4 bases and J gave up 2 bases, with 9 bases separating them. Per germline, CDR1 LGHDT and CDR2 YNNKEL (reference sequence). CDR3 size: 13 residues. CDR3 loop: CASSRGPTYEQYF. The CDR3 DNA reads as TGTGCCAGCAGCCGCGGACCGACCTACGAGCAGTACTTC.

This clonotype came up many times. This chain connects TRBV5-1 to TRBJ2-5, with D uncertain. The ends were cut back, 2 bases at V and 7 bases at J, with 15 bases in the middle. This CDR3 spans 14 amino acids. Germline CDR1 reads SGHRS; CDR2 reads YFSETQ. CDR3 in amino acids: CASSFAQTPGTQYF. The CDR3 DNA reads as TGCGCCAGCAGCTTTGCACAGACCCCAGGGACCCAGTACTTC.

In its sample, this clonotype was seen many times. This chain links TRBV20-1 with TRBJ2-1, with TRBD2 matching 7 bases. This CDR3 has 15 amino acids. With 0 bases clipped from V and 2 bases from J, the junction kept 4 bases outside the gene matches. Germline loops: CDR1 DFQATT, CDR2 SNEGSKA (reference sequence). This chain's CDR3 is CSARDGTNPYNEQFF. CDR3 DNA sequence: TGCAGTGCTAGAGATGGGACTAACCCCTACAATGAGCAGTTCTTC.

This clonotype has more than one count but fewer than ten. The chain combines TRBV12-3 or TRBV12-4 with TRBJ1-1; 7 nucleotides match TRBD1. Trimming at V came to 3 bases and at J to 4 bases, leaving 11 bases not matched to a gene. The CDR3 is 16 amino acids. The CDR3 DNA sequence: TGTGCCAGCAGTTTGCAGGGGGGAAGGTGGGGCACTGAAGCTTTCTTT. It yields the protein CASSLQGGRWGTEAFF.

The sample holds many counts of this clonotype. CDR3 loop: CSVETDLNSGANVLTF. CDR3 in DNA: TGCAGCGTTGAGACAGACCTAAACTCTGGGGCCAACGTCCTGACTTTC. The V and J genes are TRBV29-1 and TRBJ2-6, with D perhaps matching TRBD1 (5 bases). The germline gives CDR1 SQVTM, CDR2 ANQGSEA. With 3 bases removed from V and 0 bases from J, the gap between germline ends came to 12 bases. The length of the CDR3 is 16 residues. The complete variable domain, with remaining parts taken from reference TRBV29-1 and TRBJ2-6, reads SAVISQKPSRDICQRGTSLTIQCQVDSQVTMMFWYRQQPGQSLTLIATANQGSEATYESGFVIDKFPISRPNLTFSTLTVSNMSPEDSSIYLCSVETDLNSGANVLTFGAGSRLTVL.